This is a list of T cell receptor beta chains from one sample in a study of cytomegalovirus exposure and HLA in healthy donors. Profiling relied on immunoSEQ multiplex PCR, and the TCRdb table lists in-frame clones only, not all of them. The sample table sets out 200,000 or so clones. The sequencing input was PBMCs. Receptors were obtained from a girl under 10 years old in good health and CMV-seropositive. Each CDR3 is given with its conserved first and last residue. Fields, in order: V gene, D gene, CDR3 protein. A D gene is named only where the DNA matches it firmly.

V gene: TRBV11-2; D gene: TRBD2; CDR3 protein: CASSRPSGNYEQYF
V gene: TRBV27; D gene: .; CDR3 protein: CASSFLGGTVPEQFF
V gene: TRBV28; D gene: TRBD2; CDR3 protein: CASSPQELAGGPSYNEQFF
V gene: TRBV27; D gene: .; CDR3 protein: CASSLRGAPYNEQFF
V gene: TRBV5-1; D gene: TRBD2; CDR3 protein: CASSLTSGRAGFF
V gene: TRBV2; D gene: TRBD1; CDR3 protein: CASSEDRGGELFF
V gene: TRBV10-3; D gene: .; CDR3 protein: CAISRPGTEAFF
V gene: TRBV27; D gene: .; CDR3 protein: CASSSMDRAKNIQYF
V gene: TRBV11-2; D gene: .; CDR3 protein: CASSLGGGGNTEAFF
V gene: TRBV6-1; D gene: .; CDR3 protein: CASSSSTSSNYGYTF
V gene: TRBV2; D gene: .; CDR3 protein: CASSRDTGELFF
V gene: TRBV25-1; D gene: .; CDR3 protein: CASGSTVRAFF
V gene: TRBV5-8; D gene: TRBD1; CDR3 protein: CASSLRDRPYEQYF
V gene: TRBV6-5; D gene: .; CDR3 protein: CASREGPDYEQYF
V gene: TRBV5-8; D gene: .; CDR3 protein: CASGLLGGGETQYF
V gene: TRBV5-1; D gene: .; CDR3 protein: CASSVEYNEQFF
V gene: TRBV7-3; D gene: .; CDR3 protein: CASSRGTSDTQYF
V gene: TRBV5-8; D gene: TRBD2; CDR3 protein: CASSSSGRYTDTQYF
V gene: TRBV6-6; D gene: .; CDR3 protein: CASSHQNAANYGYTF
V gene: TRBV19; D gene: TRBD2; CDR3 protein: CASSIEEGLAGGSEQFF
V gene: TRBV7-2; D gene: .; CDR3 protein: CASSFELAHEKYF
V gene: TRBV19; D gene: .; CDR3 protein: CASSIRNTEAFF
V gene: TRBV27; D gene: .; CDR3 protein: CASSLIAGVIMNTEAFF
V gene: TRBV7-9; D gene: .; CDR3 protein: CASSLEAATGELFF
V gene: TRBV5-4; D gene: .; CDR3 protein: CASSFGGTGELFF
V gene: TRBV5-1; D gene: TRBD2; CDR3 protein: CASSLRASGQGYEQYF
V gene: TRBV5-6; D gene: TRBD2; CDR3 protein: CASSLRGDFSYNEQFF
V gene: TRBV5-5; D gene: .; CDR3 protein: CASSFFDSRNQPQHF
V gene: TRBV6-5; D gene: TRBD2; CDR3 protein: CASSYGGRGAQYF